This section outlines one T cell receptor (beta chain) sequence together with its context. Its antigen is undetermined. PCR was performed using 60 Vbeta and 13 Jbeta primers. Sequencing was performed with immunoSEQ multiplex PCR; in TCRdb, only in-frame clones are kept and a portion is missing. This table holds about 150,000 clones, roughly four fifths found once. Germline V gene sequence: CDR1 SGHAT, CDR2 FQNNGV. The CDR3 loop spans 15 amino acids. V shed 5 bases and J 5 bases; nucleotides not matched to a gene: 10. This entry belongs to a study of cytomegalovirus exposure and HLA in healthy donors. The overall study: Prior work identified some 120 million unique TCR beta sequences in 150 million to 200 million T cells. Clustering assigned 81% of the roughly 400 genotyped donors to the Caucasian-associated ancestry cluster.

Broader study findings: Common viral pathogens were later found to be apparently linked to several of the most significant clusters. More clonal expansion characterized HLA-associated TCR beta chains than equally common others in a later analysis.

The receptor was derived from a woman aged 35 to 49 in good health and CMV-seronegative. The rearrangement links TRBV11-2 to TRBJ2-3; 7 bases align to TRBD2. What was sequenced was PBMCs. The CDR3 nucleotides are TGTGCCAGCAGCCTCGTTGGGCGGGGGAGAGATACGCAGTATTTT. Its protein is CASSLVGRGRDTQYF.